The 3 T cell receptor beta chains given below trace back to one sample, sequenced in a study of shared clonotypes between healthy human individuals. Sequencing used immunoSEQ multiplex PCR; TCRdb keeps in-frame clones, though not all of them. In the table there are about 1.1 million clones, approximately 80% of which are singletons. Sequencing was performed on memory CD4+ T cells from PBMCs. The subset: CD45RA-negative fraction. All receptors derive from a young man in good health. Some clones in this sample may be carry-over from other donors' samples.

This clone was picked up one time. The chain employs TRBV5-1 and TRBJ2-2; TRBD2 is a possible D gene (5 bases). In germline, CDR1 is SGHRS, CDR2 YFSETQ. The CDR3 sequence is 14 residues long. Trimming pared 1 base from V and 5 bases from J, leaving 9 bases between. CDR3 protein: CASSLLPGTGELFF. The CDR3, as DNA: TGCGCCAGCAGCTTGCTCCCGGGGACCGGGGAGCTGTTTTTT.

V usage is TRBV7-2 and J usage is TRBJ2-2; 13 bases are a match to TRBD2. Per the germline V gene, CDR1 is SGHTA and CDR2 is FQGNSA. The V gene end was trimmed by 6 bases and the J gene end by 7 bases; junction bases not matched to a gene: 11. The length of the CDR3 is 17 residues. CDR3 coding DNA: TGTGCCAGCAGGGATCGACTAGCGGGAGGCCCAGGCGGGGAGCTGTTTTTT. Protein product: CASRDRLAGGPGGELFF.

This chain joins TRBV29-1 and TRBJ1-1, with D uncertain. CDR1 is SQVTM and CDR2 is ANQGSEA in the germline V gene. Trimming took off 5 bases at V and 2 bases at J, with 21 bases between the two ends. This CDR3 is 16 amino acids long. The CDR3 DNA is TGCAGCGTTCACCTTTCGGGTAGATATGGAAACACTGAAGCTTTCTTT. Amino acid sequence: CSVHLSGRYGNTEAFF.